This T cell receptor beta chain derives from a study of T cell clonotyping in hematopoietic cell transplantation. Study-wide results and limits: Few recipient clonotypes overlapped donors; over 95% were de novo at given depth.

Comments on this clone: Its antigen is as yet unknown.

Trimming cost V 7 bases and J 4 bases, with 10 bases left between them. This CDR3 has 13 amino acids. Per germline, CDR1 SGHAT and CDR2 FQNNGV. Data came from immunoSEQ multiplex PCR; TCRdb stores just in-frame clones and leaves some out. In the table there are roughly 10,000 clones, about nine tenths of which are singletons. Recipient blood drawn about 28 days pretransplant and days 30, 100, 180 after. Source: PBMCs, taken 180 days after allogeneic stem cell transplant. V usage is TRBV11-2 and J usage is TRBJ2-2; D remains ambiguous. This receptor was taken from a male patient between 60 and 69 years old who had an allogeneic stem cell transplant from an unrelated donor, so the T cells may come from the graft donor. Some clones in this sample may be carry-over from other donors' samples. The chain's CDR3 is CASTSWGTGELFF. The CDR3 coding sequence is TGTGCCAGCACCTCGTGGGGCACCGGGGAGCTGTTTTTT.